These 20 T cell receptor beta chains came from one sample sequenced in a study of shared clonotypes between healthy human individuals. Generated by immunoSEQ multiplex PCR, the TCRdb table keeps only in-frame clones and is missing some. The sample includes about 2 million clones, just under 95% seen only once; the top ten take approximately 1.2%. Naivety among CD8 cells was defined by CD45RO negativity and positive CCR7 selection, thereby excluding terminally differentiated effector memory CD45RA+ cells. The sequenced material came from naive CD8+ T cells sorted from blood. The receptors were sampled from a man younger than 30 in good health.

V gene TRBV4-1 combines with J gene TRBJ2-1; unclear D gene. Trimming left V 1 base short and J 4 bases short, with 14 bases between. Germline assignment: CDR1 MGHRA and CDR2 YSYEKL. This CDR3 has 16 amino acids. CDR3 sequence: CASSQALELIYNEQFF. Written as DNA, the CDR3 is TGCGCCAGCAGCCAAGCCCTCGAGCTCATTTACAATGAGCAGTTCTTC.

The chain carries TRBV19 and TRBJ1-1; possible D gene TRBD1, 5 bases. The CDR3 extends over 16 amino acids. V was shortened by 1 base and J by 5 bases, with 17 bases between the two germline ends. The germline CDR1 and CDR2 sequences are LNHDA and SQIVND (reference sequence). CDR3 sequence (DNA): TGTGCCAGTAGTATAGTATATGGCAGTGGGGGGACTGAAGCTTTCTTT. Translation gives CASSIVYGSGGTEAFF.

The genes are TRBV11-2 and TRBJ2-7, with D perhaps TRBD1 (5 bases). The CDR3 has 15 residues. Germline V gene lookup returns CDR1 SGHAT and CDR2 FQNNGV. Trimming left V 0 bases short and J 6 bases short, with 15 bases between. This chain's CDR3 is CASSLDAAGWLEQYF. DNA for the CDR3: TGTGCCAGCAGCTTAGATGCGGCAGGGTGGCTCGAGCAGTACTTC. Based on the CDR3 plus reference TRBV11-2 and TRBJ2-7, the full variable domain is EAGVAQSPRYKIIEKRQSVAFWCNPISGHATLYWYQQILGQGPKLLIQFQNNGVVDDSQLPKDRFSAERLKGVDSTLKIQPAKLEDSAVYLCASSLDAAGWLEQYFGPGTRLTVT.

In regard to this clone: Other DNA variants within this sample encode the same CDR3. CDR3 region: CASSLASGQTYEQYF. For the CDR3, the DNA is TGCGCCAGCAGCTTGGCTAGTGGTCAGACCTACGAGCAGTACTTC. The chain is built from TRBV5-1 and TRBJ2-7; D uncertain. Per the germline V gene, CDR1 is SGHRS and CDR2 is YFSETQ. The CDR3 extends over 15 amino acids. Trimming shortened V by 0 bases and J by 2 bases, and 12 bases separated the two germline ends.

V usage is TRBV9 and J usage is TRBJ2-1; D tentatively reads TRBD1 or TRBD2 (5 bases each). The ends were cut back, 0 bases at V and 7 bases at J, with 11 bases in the middle. This CDR3 has 14 amino acids. Germline CDR1 is SGDLS and CDR2 is YYNGEE. CDR3 in DNA: TGTGCCAGCAGCGTAGGGGACCCGAGGAATGAGCAGTTCTTC. Its protein product is CASSVGDPRNEQFF.

The CDR3 sequence: CASSQSNRGGEQFF. DNA of the CDR3: TGCGCCAGCAGCCAATCGAACAGGGGGGGAGAGCAGTTCTTC. The rearrangement joins TRBV4-1 to TRBJ2-1; D is possibly TRBD1 (8 bases). The CDR3 has 14 residues. Germline CDR1 and CDR2: MGHRA and YSYEKL. V was trimmed by 2 bases and J by 10 bases, leaving 15 bases between them.

The chain recombines TRBV4-1 with TRBJ2-3; D is unclear. CDR3 length equals 16 residues. The germline V gene encodes CDR1 MGHRA and CDR2 YSYEKL. V lost 3 bases, J lost 2 bases, and 15 bases lay in between. The CDR3 bases are TGCGCCAGCAGCCAGCCTCCGCATTCCCCCACAGATACGCAGTATTTT. This codes for CASSQPPHSPTDTQYF.

V is TRBV9 and J is TRBJ2-7, with 11 bases that match TRBD2. The ends lost 3 bases at V and 1 base at J; junction bases unmatched: 3. CDR3 length: 15 residues. CDR1 is SGDLS and CDR2 is YYNGEE in the germline V gene. The CDR3 DNA follows: TGTGCCAGCAGCGAGACTAGCGGGACTTCCTACGAGCAGTACTTC. Translation gives CASSETSGTSYEQYF.

The rearrangement uses TRBV9 and TRBJ2-7; the match to TRBD1 covers 11 bases. The germline gives CDR1 SGDLS, CDR2 YYNGEE. CDR3 size: 16 residues. V gave up 5 bases and J gave up 4 bases; unmatched junction bases: 11. The CDR3, as DNA: TGTGCCAGCAGTGACCCAGGGACAGGGGGTATATACGAGCAGTACTTC. This codes for CASSDPGTGGIYEQYF.

Note on this clone: Other DNA variants within this sample encode the same CDR3. The V gene is TRBV5-6, the J gene TRBJ2-5, with D unclear. The germline V gene encodes CDR1 SGHDT and CDR2 YYEEEE. The CDR3 consists of 11 residues. Trimming stripped 3 bases from V and 4 bases from J, with 4 bases between. The CDR3 sequence is CASSYGETQYF. The CDR3, as DNA: TGTGCCAGCAGCTACGGAGAGACCCAGTACTTC.

This chain joins TRBV27 and TRBJ2-7; perhaps TRBD1 as D (6 bases). The germline gives CDR1 MNHEY, CDR2 SMNVEV (reference sequence). Trimming left V 8 bases short and J 2 bases short, with 19 bases between. CDR3 length equals 15 residues. This chain's CDR3 is CASGLLGQTPYEQYF. CDR3 nucleotides: TGTGCCAGCGGGTTACTAGGACAGACCCCCTACGAGCAGTACTTC.

The V and J genes are TRBV4-1 and TRBJ2-4; TRBD2 might be the D (5 bases). The ends were cut back, 5 bases at V and 8 bases at J, with 16 bases in the middle. The CDR3 totals 14 residues. The germline gives CDR1 MGHRA, CDR2 YSYEKL. This CDR3 reads CASSYAGVSDIQYF. As DNA, the CDR3 is TGCGCCAGCAGCTACGCCGGGGTATCGGACATTCAGTACTTC.

The chain employs TRBV5-5 and TRBJ2-7; maybe TRBD1 (6 bases). V gave up 4 bases and J gave up 0 bases, with 17 bases separating them. This CDR3 contains 16 residues. Germline CDR1 reads SGHKS; CDR2 reads YYEKEE (reference sequence). The CDR3 nucleotides read TGTGCCAGCAGCGGGGACCAGGGGTCGGGCTCCTACGAGCAGTACTTC. This encodes CASSGDQGSGSYEQYF. Using reference TRBV5-5 and TRBJ2-7 for the parts outside the CDR3, the full variable domain is DAGVTQSPTHLIKTRGQQVTLRCSPISGHKSVSWYQQVLGQGPQFIFQYYEKEERGRGNFPDRFSARQFPNYSSELNVNALLLGDSALYLCASSGDQGSGSYEQYFGPGTRLTVT.

The rearrangement joins TRBV4-1 to TRBJ2-5; 7 bases are a match to TRBD2. The CDR3 has 14 amino acids. V shed 6 bases and J 4 bases; nucleotides not matched to a gene: 8. Per germline, CDR1 MGHRA and CDR2 YSYEKL. CDR3: CASSYAPGGETQYF. The CDR3 DNA is TGCGCCAGCAGTTACGCCCCGGGGGGAGAGACCCAGTACTTC.

V is TRBV6-1 and J is TRBJ2-1; D unresolved. Germline CDR1 MNHNS, CDR2 SASEGT. There are 12 residues in the CDR3. Deletions cut 9 bases from V and 7 bases from J, with 13 bases between. This CDR3 reads CASTLDGNEQFF. The CDR3 nucleotides read TGTGCCAGTACCCTCGACGGGAATGAGCAGTTCTTC.

For the CDR3, the DNA is TGTGCCAGCAGTTTAAAGGACCCCTCCTACGAGCAGTACTTC. Protein sequence: CASSLKDPSYEQYF. The chain couples TRBV27 to TRBJ2-7; D gene ambiguous. The CDR3 contains 14 residues. V was pared by 2 bases and J by 0 bases, with 8 bases between. Germline V gives CDR1 MNHEY, CDR2 SMNVEV (reference sequence).

Concerning this clone: Other DNA sequences within the sample encode an identical CDR3. The chain has TRBV27 and TRBJ2-7; 8 nucleotides line up with TRBD1. Unmatched junction bases numbered 4, after V lost 6 bases and J lost 3 bases. Germline V gene lookup returns CDR1 MNHEY and CDR2 SMNVEV (reference sequence). The length of the CDR3 is 13 residues. CDR3 in DNA: TGTGCCAGCAGAACCGGGACAGGCTACGAGCAGTACTTC. Translated: CASRTGTGYEQYF.

The chain carries TRBV5-1 and TRBJ2-7, with TRBD2 identical over 9 bases. CDR3 size: 17 residues. J was trimmed by 4 bases and V by 0 bases; bases with no gene match: 11. Germline CDR1 and CDR2: SGHRS and YFSETQ. Here the CDR3 reads CASSLDPQRGVAYEQYF. The CDR3 DNA follows: TGCGCCAGCAGCTTGGACCCCCAGCGGGGGGTCGCTTACGAGCAGTACTTC.

J is TRBJ2-7 and V is TRBV21-1; no DNA check was done on the table's D call, TRBD2. TRBV21-1 is a pseudogene locus. CDR3 size: 17 residues. The CDR3 region is CASQLKTGGTVDYEQYF. The DNA of the CDR3 is TGTGCCAGCCAATTAAAAACGGGAGGGACAGTTGACTACGAGCAGTACTTC.

This chain uses TRBV7-9 with TRBJ1-2, with D hard to call. The CDR3 contains 13 residues. Trimming took 0 bases from V and 3 from J, leaving 5 bases between them. CDR1 is SEHNR, CDR2 FQNEAQ, per germline (reference sequence). The CDR3 DNA is TGTGCCAGCAGCTTAGCCCAGGACTATGGCTACACCTTC. Amino acid sequence: CASSLAQDYGYTF.